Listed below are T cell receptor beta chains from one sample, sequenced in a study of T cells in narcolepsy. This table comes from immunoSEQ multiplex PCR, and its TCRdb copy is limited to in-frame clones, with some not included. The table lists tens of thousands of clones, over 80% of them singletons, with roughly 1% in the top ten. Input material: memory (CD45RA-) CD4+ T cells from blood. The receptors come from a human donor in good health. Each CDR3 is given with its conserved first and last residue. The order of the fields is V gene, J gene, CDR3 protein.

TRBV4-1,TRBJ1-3,CASSQDLSKGAGNTIYF
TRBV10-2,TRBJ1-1,CASSDGARDTEAFF
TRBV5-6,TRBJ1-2,CASSLGQFYGYTF
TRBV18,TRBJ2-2,CASSPPSGNTGELFF
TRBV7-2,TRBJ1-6,CASKIRGEGSPLHF
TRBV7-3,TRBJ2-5,CASSLTGTGETQYF
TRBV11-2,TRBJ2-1,CASSSALAGAHNEQFF
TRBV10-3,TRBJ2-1,CAISLSGLGSNEQFF
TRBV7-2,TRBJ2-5,CASSLARAGGETQYF
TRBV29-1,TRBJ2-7,CSVSGTSGYEQYF
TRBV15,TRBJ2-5,CATQGLAEETQYF
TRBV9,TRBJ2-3,CASSVESGWGTDTQYF
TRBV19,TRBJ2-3,CASTVAGGRADTQYF
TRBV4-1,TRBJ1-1,CASSQALVPGAGDTEAFF
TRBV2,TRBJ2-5,CASSGASPEGTQYF
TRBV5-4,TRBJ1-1,CASSQGAGVGVNTEAFF
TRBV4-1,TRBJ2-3,CASSQDGAGGGTDTQYF
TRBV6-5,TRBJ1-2,CASSYRQGGGYTF
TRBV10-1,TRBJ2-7,CASSSHGSSYEQYF
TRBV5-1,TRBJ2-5,CASSSSFAAETQYF
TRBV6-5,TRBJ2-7,CASSFELSSYEQYF
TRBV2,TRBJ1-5,CASSAINQPQHF
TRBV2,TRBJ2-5,CASSEAGRGQETQYF
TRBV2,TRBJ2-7,CASKERGYEQYF
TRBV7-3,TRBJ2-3,CASSPSGANTQYF
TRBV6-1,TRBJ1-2,CASSGDRGGYGYTF
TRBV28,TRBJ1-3,CASSYRDRPYGNTIYF
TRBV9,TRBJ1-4,CASSPAASNEKLFF
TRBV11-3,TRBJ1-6,CASSLGPSRPLHF